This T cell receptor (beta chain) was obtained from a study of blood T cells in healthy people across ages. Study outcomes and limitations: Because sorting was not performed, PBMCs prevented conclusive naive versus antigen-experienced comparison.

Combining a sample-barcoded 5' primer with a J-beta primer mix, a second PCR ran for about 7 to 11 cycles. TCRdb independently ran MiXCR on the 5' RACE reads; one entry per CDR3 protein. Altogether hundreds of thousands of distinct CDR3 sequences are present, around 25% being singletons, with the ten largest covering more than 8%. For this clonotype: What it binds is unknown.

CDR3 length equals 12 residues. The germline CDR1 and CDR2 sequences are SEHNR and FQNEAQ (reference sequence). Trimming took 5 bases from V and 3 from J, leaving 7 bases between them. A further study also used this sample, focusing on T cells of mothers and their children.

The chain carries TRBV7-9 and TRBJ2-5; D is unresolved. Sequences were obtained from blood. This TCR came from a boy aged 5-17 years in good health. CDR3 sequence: CASSTTEETQYF. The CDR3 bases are TGTGCCAGCAGCACCACCGAAGAGACCCAGTACTTC.